The rows below give T cell receptor beta chains drawn from one sample of a study of T cell responses to AZD1222 COVID-19 vaccine. This table comes from immunoSEQ multiplex PCR, and its TCRdb copy is limited to in-frame clones, with some not included. The sample lists some 200,000 clones; just over 90% were seen once. The input for sequencing was peripheral blood, taken on day 0 of AZD1222 vaccination. These receptors were obtained from an adult in good health. CDR3s include the opening cysteine and the closing phenylalanine or tryptophan. The D gene is left open where the match is weak. Not all rows give a size; the values are once, few, many and, for expanded clones, a class.

clone size	V gene	D gene	J gene	CDR3 DNA	CDR3 protein
NA	TRBV10-2	TRBD1	TRBJ2-5	TGCGCCAGCAGGGGATCCGGGACAGGGGGCTACCAAGAGACCCAGTACTTC	CASRGSGTGGYQETQYF
NA	TRBV6-1	TRBD1	TRBJ1-5	TGTGCCAGCAGTGATAGGTCAGGGGGGAGCAATCAGCCCCAGCATTTT	CASSDRSGGSNQPQHF
NA	TRBV7-2	TRBD2	TRBJ2-2	TGTGCCAGCAGCATTAGCGGGGGGGCCACCGGGGAGCTGTTTTTT	CASSISGGATGELFF
NA	TRBV27	NA	TRBJ2-7	TGTGCCAGCAGTCCCCGGGATAGGAGCTCCTACGAGCAGTACTTC	CASSPRDRSSYEQYF
NA	TRBV7-8	NA	TRBJ2-3	TGTGCCAGCAGCTTAGGAAGGGCACAAACCCTCAGCACAGATACGCAGTATTTT	CASSLGRAQTLSTDTQYF
NA	TRBV7-3	TRBD1	TRBJ1-1	TGTGCCAGCAGCTTTACCGGGACAGGGACGTCGAGGACTGAAGCTTTCTTT	CASSFTGTGTSRTEAFF
NA	TRBV28	NA	TRBJ1-3	TGTGCCAGCAGTTTCAGGGTAACCTCTGGAAACACCATATATTTT	CASSFRVTSGNTIYF
once	TRBV2	NA	TRBJ2-7	TGTGCCAGCAGTGATGACATAATTTACGAGCAGTACTTC	CASSDDIIYEQYF
NA	TRBV10-1	TRBD2	TRBJ2-2	TGCGCCAGCAGTGATCCTGGGACTAGCTGGGCCGGGGAGCTGTTTTTT	CASSDPGTSWAGELFF
once	TRBV11-2	NA	TRBJ1-1	TGTGCCAGCAGCTTAGATCTCGCAGGCGTTAAAGCTTTCTTT	CASSLDLAGVKAFF
NA	TRBV7-2	NA	TRBJ1-1	TGTGCCAGCAACCCCAGGGATGGGAGGACTTTCTTT	CASNPRDGRTFF
NA	TRBV5-4	NA	TRBJ2-2	TGTGCCAGCAGCCCACGCAAGGGCAACACCGGGGAGCTGTTTTTT	CASSPRKGNTGELFF
NA	TRBV10-3	TRBD1	TRBJ1-3	TGTGCCATCAGAGACAGTTCCGGGACAGCGGCAAACACCATATATTTT	CAIRDSSGTAANTIYF
NA	TRBV7-6	NA	TRBJ2-1	TGTGCCAGCAGCTTAGACAGGGCGGCATATGGCGAGCAGTTCTTC	CASSLDRAAYGEQFF
few	TRBV18	TRBD1	TRBJ1-5	TGTGCCAGCTCTGGACAGGCAAATCAGCCCCAGCATTTT	CASSGQANQPQHF
NA	TRBV24-1	TRBD1	TRBJ2-1	TGTGCCACCAGTGACCCCGGGACAGTCGCTTTCAATGAGCAGTTCTTC	CATSDPGTVAFNEQFF
once	TRBV28	NA	TRBJ2-3	TGTGCCAGCACTCCCCCGGGAGATACGCAGTATTTT	CASTPPGDTQYF
NA	TRBV5-8	TRBD1	TRBJ2-5	TGTGCCAGCAGCTTGGGCGACAGGGGGCTCGAGACCCAGTACTTC	CASSLGDRGLETQYF
NA	TRBV7-9	NA	TRBJ1-2	TGTGCCAGCAGCTTAGCACAGAGTAACTATGGCTACACCTTC	CASSLAQSNYGYTF
NA	TRBV7-9	NA	TRBJ1-6	TGTGCCAGCGGGGATGGGGGGGGTTTCTCACCCCTCCACTTT	CASGDGGGFSPLHF
NA	TRBV12-5	NA	TRBJ2-7	TGTGCTAGTGGTTTAGATCAAAGTGACTACGAGCAGTACTTC	CASGLDQSDYEQYF
NA	TRBV5-6	TRBD1	TRBJ1-1	TGTGCCAGCAGCTTCCGGGACAGGGGCCAGGGAGCTTTCTTT	CASSFRDRGQGAFF
NA	TRBV7-6	NA	TRBJ1-1	TGTGCCACCAGGTTAGGAAACACTGAAGCTTTCTTT	CATRLGNTEAFF
NA	TRBV9	TRBD1	TRBJ1-1	TGTGCCAGCAGCGTAATTGGGACAGCGAACACTGAAGCTTTCTTT	CASSVIGTANTEAFF
NA	TRBV7-9	NA	TRBJ1-5	TGTGCCAGCAGCTTAGCGAGGGCAGGTAATCAGCCCCAGCATTTT	CASSLARAGNQPQHF
once	TRBV13	NA	TRBJ2-7	TGTGCCAGCAGCTTCCACGGGAGCTTGTACGAGCAGTACTTC	CASSFHGSLYEQYF
NA	TRBV4-3	TRBD2	TRBJ2-7	TGCGCCAGCAGCCAAGTTCTCGGACTAGCGGGGGGGCTCGAGCAGTACTTC	CASSQVLGLAGGLEQYF
NA	TRBV20-1	NA	TRBJ1-4	TGCAGTGCTAGTGGACAACCAACTAATGAAAAACTGTTTTTT	CSASGQPTNEKLFF
few	TRBV9	TRBD2	TRBJ2-3	TGTGCCAGCAGCGTAGCGGGAGGGTACACAGATACGCAGTATTTT	CASSVAGGYTDTQYF
NA	TRBV27	TRBD2	TRBJ2-3	TGTGCCAGCAGTTACACAAGACTAGCGGGAGTGGCTAGCACAGATACGCAGTATTTT	CASSYTRLAGVASTDTQYF
once	TRBV2	TRBD1	TRBJ2-1	TGTGCCAGCAGTGCCCGGGACAGGGGGCTTAGTGAGCAGTTCTTC	CASSARDRGLSEQFF
few	TRBV5-4	NA	TRBJ2-7	TGTGCCAGCACCCAGACAGGAAGCTCCTACGAGCAGTACTTC	CASTQTGSSYEQYF